These T cell receptor beta chains were read from a single sample in a study of T-cell memory formation after mild COVID-19. TCRdb passed the 5' RACE reads through MiXCR, listing each CDR3 protein once. The table has roughly 350,000 distinct CDR3 sequences, more than 20% seen once. The material sequenced was PBMCs or a T cell subset sorted from them (not recorded which). The source of these receptors is an adult woman who had mild COVID-19 (a few samples of this study predate the infection). Cell type and time point are not known. CDR3s include the opening cysteine and the closing phenylalanine or tryptophan. Fields, in order: J gene, D gene, V gene, clone size, CDR3 DNA, CDR3 protein. A D gene is named only where the DNA matches it firmly. Part of the rows lack a size; the others show once, few, many or a class for expanded clones.

J: TRBJ2-7
D: NA
V: TRBV5-1
size: NA
DNA: TGCGCCAGCAGCCCGGGACTGGCAAGACTAGACGAGCAGTACTTC
CDR3: CASSPGLARLDEQYF

J: TRBJ1-1
D: NA
V: TRBV6-5
size: NA
DNA: TGTGCCAGCAGTCCCCGGGGAGTCGGCACTGAAGCTTTCTTT
CDR3: CASSPRGVGTEAFF

J: TRBJ2-1
D: TRBD2
V: TRBV20-1
size: few
DNA: TGCAGTGCTGGCGGAGGGACTAGCGACTTTGATAAGAAGTTCTTC
CDR3: CSAGGGTSDFDKKFF

J: TRBJ1-2
D: NA
V: TRBV20-1
size: NA
DNA: TGCAGTGCTAGAGATGACACAGCTACCCGCTATGGCTACACCTTC
CDR3: CSARDDTATRYGYTF

J: TRBJ2-7
D: NA
V: TRBV18
size: NA
DNA: TGTGCCAGCTCACCCCAGGATTCTCACGAGCAGTACTTC
CDR3: CASSPQDSHEQYF

J: TRBJ1-1
D: NA
V: TRBV6-4
size: NA
DNA: TGTGCCAGCAGAGGAGGGGTAAACACTGAAGCTTTCTTT
CDR3: CASRGGVNTEAFF

J: TRBJ2-5
D: TRBD2
V: TRBV7-2
size: many
DNA: TGTGCCAGCAGCTGGGGGGGACTAGCGGGAATACAAGAGACCCAGTACTTC
CDR3: CASSWGGLAGIQETQYF

J: TRBJ2-7
D: NA
V: TRBV6-5
size: few
DNA: TGTGCCAGCAGGATGAGTTATCATAGCTCCTACGAGCAGTACTTC
CDR3: CASRMSYHSSYEQYF

J: TRBJ1-5
D: NA
V: TRBV15
size: NA
DNA: TGTGCCACCAGCAGAGATTACGGTCAGCCCCAGCATTTT
CDR3: CATSRDYGQPQHF

J: TRBJ1-2
D: NA
V: TRBV6-1
size: NA
DNA: TGTGCCAGCAGTGGGACAGCTGGCTACACCTTC
CDR3: CASSGTAGYTF

J: TRBJ1-5
D: NA
V: TRBV5-1
size: few
DNA: TGCGCCAGCAGCCCAGGGACGGGGCCCCAGCATTTT
CDR3: CASSPGTGPQHF

J: TRBJ1-5
D: TRBD1
V: TRBV15
size: NA
DNA: TGTGCCACCAGCAGAGGGGTGGGACAGGGGAATCAGCCCCAGCATTTT
CDR3: CATSRGVGQGNQPQHF

J: TRBJ2-7
D: NA
V: TRBV6-5
size: NA
DNA: TGTGCCAGCAGTTGGTATGAGGAGCACTACGAGCAGTACTTC
CDR3: CASSWYEEHYEQYF

J: TRBJ1-1
D: NA
V: TRBV20-1
size: few
DNA: TGCAGTGCTAGAGCATTAGGTCGACAGACTGAAGCTTTCTTT
CDR3: CSARALGRQTEAFF

J: TRBJ2-1
D: TRBD2
V: TRBV12-3/TRBV12-4
size: many
DNA: TGTGCCAGCAGAAGACTAGCGGGAGGGCGTGATGAGCAGTTCTTC
CDR3: CASRRLAGGRDEQFF

J: TRBJ2-1
D: TRBD2
V: TRBV12-3/TRBV12-4
size: NA
DNA: TGTGCCAGCAGTTTATTCGGAAGCGGGAACTCCTACAATGAGCAGTTCTTC
CDR3: CASSLFGSGNSYNEQFF

J: TRBJ2-7
D: NA
V: TRBV5-5
size: few
DNA: TGTGCCAGCAGCTTGGAGGGGGGGACCCACTACGAGCAGTACTTC
CDR3: CASSLEGGTHYEQYF